Listed below are T cell receptor beta chains from one sample, sequenced in a study of spatial heterogeneity in lung cancer. MiXCR, run by TCRdb on the 5' RACE reads, gives a single entry per CDR3 protein. The sample has about 120,000 distinct CDR3 sequences, more than 10% seen once. The specimen was PBMCs, collected at follow-up. The receptors derive from a male donor with early-stage non-small cell lung cancer. CDR3s include the opening cysteine and the closing phenylalanine or tryptophan.

J: TRBJ1-5
V: TRBV12-3/TRBV12-4
CDR3: CASSLVGDSNQPQHF

J: TRBJ2-2
V: TRBV5-1
CDR3: CASSLQSTTGELFF

J: TRBJ1-2
V: TRBV28
CDR3: CASRPTIDRGGYGYTF

J: TRBJ1-3
V: TRBV5-1
CDR3: CASSNTGVRSGNTIYF

J: TRBJ2-7
V: TRBV28
CDR3: CASSSPLVYEQYF

J: TRBJ1-2
V: TRBV4-2
CDR3: CASSQAHLTVYYGYTF

J: TRBJ1-1
V: TRBV7-6
CDR3: CASSLLASTEAFF

J: TRBJ2-3
V: TRBV12-3/TRBV12-4
CDR3: CASSLPPGSDTQYF

J: TRBJ2-6
V: TRBV29-1
CDR3: CSVVLSGANVLTF

J: TRBJ1-5
V: TRBV7-9
CDR3: CASSTGTGGLQPQHF

J: TRBJ2-1
V: TRBV4-1
CDR3: CASSQNQARNEQFF

J: TRBJ2-7
V: TRBV6-2/TRBV6-3
CDR3: CASSLLGTGSSYEQYF

J: TRBJ2-7
V: TRBV7-9
CDR3: CASSAGGGSGIYEQYF

J: TRBJ2-3
V: TRBV11-2
CDR3: CASSSPTSGGGIASTDTQYF

J: TRBJ1-4
V: TRBV12-3/TRBV12-4
CDR3: CASSQSTGRGKLFF

J: TRBJ1-2
V: TRBV24-1
CDR3: CATSDVRGYGYTF

J: TRBJ1-6
V: TRBV18
CDR3: CASSPGQVANSPLHF

J: TRBJ1-1
V: TRBV27
CDR3: CASSSWTGDRTEAFF

J: TRBJ2-7
V: TRBV2
CDR3: CASSSDRGGEQYF

J: TRBJ2-5
V: TRBV15
CDR3: CATSSMRVQETQYF

J: TRBJ1-4
V: TRBV28
CDR3: CASSLRAGQGALKLFF

J: TRBJ2-7
V: TRBV28
CDR3: CASSAAGQNYEQYF

J: TRBJ2-6
V: TRBV6-6
CDR3: CAHDGSGANVLTF

J: TRBJ2-5
V: TRBV7-2
CDR3: CASSLEYVAAQETQYF

J: TRBJ2-4
V: TRBV29-1
CDR3: CSAGMGIAKNIQYF

J: TRBJ2-1
V: TRBV10-3
CDR3: CAISEGANEQFF

J: TRBJ1-6
V: TRBV6-5
CDR3: CASSEGTEYSPLHF

J: TRBJ1-2
V: TRBV4-1
CDR3: CASSQETPVGYGYTF

J: TRBJ1-1
V: TRBV28
CDR3: CASSFRPNTEAFF

J: TRBJ1-4
V: TRBV23-1
CDR3: CASSRVRDSGEKLFF

J: TRBJ2-7
V: TRBV7-2
CDR3: CASSLGQTTYEQYF

J: TRBJ2-7
V: TRBV20-1
CDR3: CSATPRGYEDYEQYF

J: TRBJ1-2
V: TRBV5-1
CDR3: CASSSPPGQGNYGYTF

J: TRBJ2-2
V: TRBV12-3/TRBV12-4
CDR3: CASRKDGNTGELFF

J: TRBJ2-3
V: TRBV7-2
CDR3: CASSPVRASRDTQYF

J: TRBJ2-1
V: TRBV6-6
CDR3: CASSSDSFSYNEQFF

J: TRBJ2-7
V: TRBV5-1
CDR3: CASSLAVGGGHTYEQYF

J: TRBJ1-3
V: TRBV7-2
CDR3: CASSLEEAISGNTIYF

J: TRBJ2-3
V: TRBV9
CDR3: CASSAGTIRDTQYF

J: TRBJ2-5
V: TRBV9
CDR3: CASSVTSARETQYF

J: TRBJ1-1
V: TRBV21-1
CDR3: CASPCKSVTGGTEAFF

J: TRBJ1-2
V: TRBV28
CDR3: CASRPPTTGAYGYTF

J: TRBJ2-5
V: TRBV20-1
CDR3: CSARGDRKETQYF

J: TRBJ1-2
V: TRBV18
CDR3: CASSPMTTGNGYTF

J: TRBJ1-1
V: TRBV7-2
CDR3: CASSLARGGQYLFF

J: TRBJ1-1
V: TRBV6-5
CDR3: CASSYRTGDTEAFF

J: TRBJ2-1
V: TRBV19
CDR3: CASSTLGWDRGSYNEQFF